This T cell receptor (beta chain) was sequenced during a study of cytomegalovirus exposure and HLA in healthy donors (TCRdb year 2017). With respect to the entire study: An earlier analysis of 587 of the donors reported 276 Gb of sequence data and 90 million to 120 million unique TCR beta sequences obtained from about 200 million T cells. Roughly 300 gigabases of sequencing data and tens of millions of unique TCR sequences were included in an early release covering under 650 HLA-typed donors. The genetic ancestry cluster associated with self-reported Caucasian donors included 81% of the roughly 400 genotyped donors. The study aimed to test whether signatures of past pathogen exposure could be identified by cataloging public T cell receptors. The T cell repertoires of about 700 subjects were profiled by immunosequencing and related to cytomegalovirus serostatus. Besides the first cohort of roughly 700 subjects, a separate validation cohort made up of around 120 different subjects was used. To predict cytomegalovirus infection status, the study brought together high-throughput TCR immunosequencing, statistical association of individual TCRs with disease status, and machine learning. In a later analysis, previously published TCR beta repertoires from more than 500 donors were re-analyzed and high-resolution HLA genotyping was added so that TCR occurrence patterns could be studied. The later analysis used no new phenotypic data to find candidate immune exposures, relying instead on TCR beta sequences and their occurrence across donors. An earlier analysis of approximately 640 of the donors applied high-throughput TCR beta sequencing to assess whether each TCR beta V gene segment acted as functional or pseudogenic. Donor age, sex, ethnicity and CMV serostatus were collected together with the repertoire data. In a later genetic analysis, genome-wide SNP genotypes for about three fifths of the 666 donors were used, and that subset was treated as a discovery cohort. All discovery cohort repertoires had been generated on a single sequencing platform. HLA typing included class I and class II loci at four-digit resolution. The number of typed donors differed by locus: about 629-630 for A, B, C, DRB1 and DQB1; 500 to 550 for DQA1; fewer than 610 for DPA1; and roughly 490 for DPB1. About 5 DR-DQ haplotypes were handled as single units for association and clustering, since linkage in the cohort was strong. Among some 400 genotyped donors of the cohort, an average of around 240,000 unique TCR beta nucleotide sequences was sequenced per donor, of which approximately 19% were non-productive.

In total, about 650 healthy bone marrow donors made up the cohort. All cohort members were sampled while nominally healthy, although unrecorded immune exposures were likely present. The donor tested CMV seropositive and was one of the 289 seropositive cohort members. A peripheral blood sample was collected from each donor, and TCR beta sequencing was performed on peripheral blood mononuclear cells. Genomic DNA extraction from the blood cell samples was performed with the Qiagen DNeasy Blood Extraction Kit. On this clone itself: Its binding antigen is unknown. No much larger clone is present one base from it, and per-base qualities are unavailable.

Beyond this particular receptor, the publication reports: Assigning TCR associations to individual alleles was difficult when HLA alleles, especially DR and DQ, strongly co-occurred. Presence/absence analyses assumed roughly uniform sequencing depth across donors, an assumption that may not hold. Because HLA typing was missing for some donors at each locus, association tests included only the typed subset. The only immune exposure information available for the cohort was CMV serostatus. This cohort had only TCR beta chains sequenced, and the lack of alpha or paired-chain data limited which features could be detected. Seventeen rarely observed V segments, including chromosome 9 orphons, were excluded from the earlier analysis of some 590 of the donors because counts were too low. In a later analysis, TCR association rates were found to vary across HLA loci, with the most associated TCRs seen for DRB1 alleles and the fewest for HLA-C alleles. A cluster of highly shared sequence variants was judged likely to represent a technical artifact of the sequencing pipeline. The authors suggested that the approach could potentially be generalized to other disease states and immunological phenotypes. According to a later analysis, parvovirus B19, influenza, CMV and Epstein-Barr virus appeared linked to several top co-occurrence clusters. Broadly in line with IMGT annotations, most TCR beta V segments showed up in productive rearrangements about 87% or about 30% of the time in an earlier analysis of roughly 590 of the donors. A later analysis found that most CMV-associated TCR beta chains appeared HLA-restricted, with HLA associations seemingly driven largely by CMV exposure. Linkage disequilibrium might explain the correlated functional status among segregating V segments, but an unknown experimental factor could not be excluded. In a later analysis, HLA-associated TCR beta chains were found to be more clonally expanded and to have lower generation probabilities than equally common non-associated chains. The 87-base-pair reads could not distinguish some IMGT-functional V segments, including TRBV6-2 and TRBV6-3, so those segments were excluded. In a later genetic analysis, a missense DCLRE1C variant was associated with V-gene and J-gene trimming of TCR beta chains, and the association was replicated in an independent cohort. A total of around 150 TCR beta chains were listed by the study as associated with cytomegalovirus. A further reported finding was that TCR beta sequences accurately predicted the HLA-A and HLA-B alleles for most subjects in the first cohort. The classifier was reported to diagnose cytomegalovirus status with high specificity and sensitivity in both the original cohort and the validation cohort. A few of the identified cytomegalovirus-associated TCR beta chains were confirmed in vitro to be specific for cytomegalovirus antigens. Most TCR sequences were observed very rarely across donors, whereas some public TCRs were present in many individuals. A later analysis associated around 16,000 TCR beta sequences with specific HLA alleles at a false discovery rate of 0.05. A later genetic analysis reported fewer N-insertions in productive TCRs among donors in an Asian-associated ancestry cluster than the roughly 620-donor mean.

Receptors were amplified or captured by the immunoSEQ multiplex PCR assay. The multiplex PCR relied on a mix of 60 forward primers for TCR Vbeta segments and 13 reverse primers for TCR Jbeta segments. Amplification of the CDR3 region of rearranged TCR beta genes was performed with a multiplex PCR assay on genomic DNA. On the Illumina HiSeq System, the amplified TCR beta libraries were sequenced as 87-base-pair reads. On the authors' methods: In a later analysis, about 80 million unique TCR beta chains were counted across the 500 to 700 repertoires, and approximately 11 million of these chains were shared by at least two donors. A nearest-neighbor algorithm error-corrected the raw reads and collapsed the reads into unique sequences, merging closely related sequences to remove PCR and sequencing errors. To assign V, D and J gene segments, CDR3 sequences were aligned to IMGT reference sequences. For a sequence to be retained, a match of at least six nucleotides to both a V gene segment and a J gene segment was required. Rearrangements were called productive when the CDR3 lacked stop codons and stayed in frame with V and J; all others were non-productive. CDR3 was defined by IMGT convention, running from the second conserved V-encoded cysteine to the conserved J-encoded phenylalanine. The earlier analysis of about 620 of the donors excluded sequences that lacked an unambiguous match to a single V gene segment. An earlier analysis of almost 600 of the donors classified V segments as functional when productive rearrangements were above 56.7% and as segregating when the standard deviation between donors was above 5%. To diagnose cytomegalovirus status from the catalog of TCR beta chain sequences, a statistical classification framework was built. V and J gene assignment, in a later analysis, came from comparing TCR nucleotide sequences with IMGT/GENE-DB human TR gene sequences. A later analysis assigned CDR3 sequences and most-parsimonious VDJ recombination scenarios with the TCRdist pipeline. In a later analysis, every TCR beta chain was defined by the combination of its CDR3 amino acid sequence and its V-gene family, and reads without a unique V-gene family were dropped. As a way to deal with suspected cross-contamination and a sequencing artifact, a later analysis dropped approximately 590 nucleotide sequences that were highly shared and had low generation probability. In a later analysis, a clonal expansion index was calculated for each public chain from normalized within-repertoire ranks of inferred template counts. Generation probabilities in a later analysis came from a VDJ recombination model fitted to out-of-frame rearrangements, and those results were checked against IGoR. Hypergeometric tests were used in a later analysis to score TCR-TCR, TCR-HLA and TCR-CMV co-occurrence, with a repertoire-size bias correction applied to the TCR pairs. A later analysis estimated false discovery rates by permuting HLA or CMV assignments 20 times. In a later analysis, co-occurring TCRs were grouped using DBSCAN, and TCRdist sequence similarity was added for clustering within HLA-allele-positive subsets. Co-occurrence clustering excluded repertoires with fewer than 30,000 or more than 120,000 public chains, plus five with anomalous nucleotide sharing. The table comes from immuneACCESS by way of TCRdb, which keeps in-frame sequences with V and J called. Part of the clones is missing from these tables; in studies checked, under half for an unresolved V gene and the rest for unknown reasons. The V and J calls and the clone size are those of that table, but D and trimming were determined from the DNA. This sample has about 130,000 clones in its table, and around 83% of those were observed once. 6.7% of the sample is taken by the ten largest.

From its cysteine to its phenylalanine, the CDR3 spans 14 amino acids. Here the CDR3 DNA is all that survives: 42 bases in frame from base 1. CDR1 and CDR2 (LNHDA, SQIVND) derive from the germline V gene (reference sequence). Relative to germline, V is 5 bases shorter and J is 6 bases shorter, with 14 bases between their ends. The receptor comes from a woman in her thirties in good health and CMV-seropositive. Sample: PBMCs. Recombination connected TRBV19 to TRBJ1-5; TRBD1 is possibly the D segment (6 matching bases). The CDR3 here reads CASSEAGVGQPQHF. Here is the DNA: TGTGCCAGTAGTGAAGCAGGGGTCGGTCAGCCCCAGCATTTT.